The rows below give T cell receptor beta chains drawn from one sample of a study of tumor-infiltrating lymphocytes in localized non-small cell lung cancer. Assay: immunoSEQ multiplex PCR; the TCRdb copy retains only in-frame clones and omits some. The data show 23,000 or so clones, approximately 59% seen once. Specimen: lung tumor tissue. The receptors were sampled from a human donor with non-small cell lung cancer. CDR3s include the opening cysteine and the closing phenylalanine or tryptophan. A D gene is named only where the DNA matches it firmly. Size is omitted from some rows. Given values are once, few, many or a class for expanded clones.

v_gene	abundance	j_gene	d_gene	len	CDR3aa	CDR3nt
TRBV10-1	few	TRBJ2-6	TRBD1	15	CASSAGGDGANVLTF	TGCGCCAGCAGTGCAGGGGGCGATGGGGCCAACGTCCTGACTTTC
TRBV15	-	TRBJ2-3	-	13	CATSRGRADTQYF	TGTGCCACCAGCAGAGGGCGTGCAGATACGCAGTATTTT
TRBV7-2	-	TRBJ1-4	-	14	CASSPGAATRGLFF	TGTGCCAGCAGCCCCGGGGCCGCAACCCGAGGGCTGTTTTTT
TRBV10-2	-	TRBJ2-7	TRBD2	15	CASTTAGGNSYEQYF	TGCGCCAGCACTACGGCGGGAGGCAACTCCTACGAGCAGTACTTC
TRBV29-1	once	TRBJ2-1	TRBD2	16	CSVEDISGSSYNEQFF	TGCAGCGTTGAAGATATTAGCGGGAGCTCCTACAATGAGCAGTTCTTC
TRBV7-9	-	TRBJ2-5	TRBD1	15	CASSPGQGYQETQYF	TGTGCCAGCAGCCCCGGACAGGGGTACCAAGAGACCCAGTACTTC
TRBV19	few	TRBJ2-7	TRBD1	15	CASSQGDSRLYEQYF	TGTGCCAGTAGCCAGGGGGATAGCAGACTTTACGAGCAGTACTTC
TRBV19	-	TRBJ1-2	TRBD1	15	CASSIGQGELYGYTF	TGTGCCAGTAGCATAGGACAGGGTGAACTATATGGCTACACCTTC
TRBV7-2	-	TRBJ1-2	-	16	CASSFMGQGYNYGYTF	TGTGCCAGCAGCTTTATGGGGCAGGGATATAACTATGGCTACACCTTC
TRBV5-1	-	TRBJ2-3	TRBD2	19	CASSLALAGGDPSTDTQYF	TGCGCCAGCAGCTTGGCACTAGCGGGAGGGGATCCTAGCACAGATACGCAGTATTTT
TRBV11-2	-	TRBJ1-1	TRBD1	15	CASSLGRGRIAEAFF	TGTGCCAGCAGCTTAGGGAGGGGGCGGATCGCTGAAGCTTTCTTT
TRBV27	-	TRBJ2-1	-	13	CASSTRSVDEQFF	TGTGCCAGCAGCACTCGCTCAGTAGACGAGCAGTTCTTC
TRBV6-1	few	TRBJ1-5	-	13	CASTRDTYQPQHF	TGTGCCAGCACTCGGGACACCTATCAGCCCCAGCATTTT
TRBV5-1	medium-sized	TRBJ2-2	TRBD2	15	CASSPLAGWTGELFF	TGCGCCAGCAGCCCACTAGCGGGATGGACCGGGGAGCTGTTTTTT
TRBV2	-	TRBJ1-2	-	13	CASSESPGSGYTF	TGTGCCAGCAGTGAATCGCCGGGTTCTGGCTACACCTTC
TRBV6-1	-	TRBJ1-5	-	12	CARDRRGQPQHF	TGTGCCAGAGACAGGCGCGGTCAGCCCCAGCATTTT
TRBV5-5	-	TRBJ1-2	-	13	CASSWAGEGGYTF	TGTGCCAGCTCCTGGGCCGGGGAAGGCGGCTACACCTTC
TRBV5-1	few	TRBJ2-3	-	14	CASSLASGTDTQYF	TGCGCCAGCAGCTTGGCGAGTGGCACAGATACGCAGTATTTT
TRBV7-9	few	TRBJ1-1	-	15	CASVSIPRGSTEAFF	TGTGCCAGCGTATCCATCCCACGGGGGAGCACTGAAGCTTTCTTT
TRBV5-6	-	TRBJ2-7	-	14	CASSLGPQAGEQYF	TGTGCCAGCAGCTTGGGCCCCCAAGCGGGCGAGCAGTACTTC
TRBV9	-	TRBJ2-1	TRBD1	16	CASSVVGGTGFNEQFF	TGTGCCAGCAGCGTAGTTGGCGGGACAGGGTTCAATGAGCAGTTCTTC
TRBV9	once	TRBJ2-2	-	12	CASSSNTGELFF	TGTGCCAGCAGCTCGAACACCGGGGAGCTGTTTTTT
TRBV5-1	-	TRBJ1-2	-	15	CASRPGHRDNYGYTF	TGCGCCAGCAGACCGGGCCACCGTGATAACTATGGCTACACCTTC
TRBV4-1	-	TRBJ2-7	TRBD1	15	CASSQGPGGVYEQYF	TGCGCCAGCAGCCAAGGGCCAGGGGGCGTCTACGAGCAGTACTTC
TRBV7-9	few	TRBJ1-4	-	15	CASSPTYGRDEKLFF	TGTGCCAGCAGCCCGACCTACGGACGGGATGAAAAACTGTTTTTT
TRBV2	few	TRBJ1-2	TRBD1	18	CASSDSPGTGSVVGGYTF	TGTGCCAGCAGCGACTCACCCGGGACAGGGTCTGTTGTTGGTGGCTACACCTTC
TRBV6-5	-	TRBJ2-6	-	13	CASSYAGANVLTF	TGTGCCAGCAGTTACGCGGGGGCCAACGTCCTGACTTTC
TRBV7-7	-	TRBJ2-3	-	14	CASSLDGHTDTQYF	TGTGCCAGCAGCCTTGACGGACACACAGATACGCAGTATTTT
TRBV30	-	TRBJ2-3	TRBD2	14	CAWSSSGSPDTQYF	TGTGCCTGGAGTTCAAGCGGGAGCCCAGATACGCAGTATTTT
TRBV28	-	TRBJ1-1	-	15	CASSQQGLTGTEAFF	TGTGCCAGCAGTCAGCAGGGACTAACGGGCACTGAAGCTTTCTTT
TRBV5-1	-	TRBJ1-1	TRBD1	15	CASSLEQGFRTKAFF	TGCGCCAGCAGTTTGGAACAGGGGTTCCGCACTAAAGCTTTCTTT
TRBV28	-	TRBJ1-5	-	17	CASRPGRNLYSNQPQHF	TGTGCCAGCAGACCGGGACGAAACCTATATAGCAATCAGCCCCAGCATTTT
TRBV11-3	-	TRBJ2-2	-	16	CASSPRELANTGELFF	TGTGCCAGCAGCCCCCGTGAGCTCGCGAACACCGGGGAGCTGTTTTTT
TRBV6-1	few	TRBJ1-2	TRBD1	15	CASSEVWTGGYGYTF	TGTGCCAGCAGTGAAGTATGGACAGGGGGCTATGGCTACACCTTC
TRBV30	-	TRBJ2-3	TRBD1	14	CAWNPGQSTDTQYF	TGTGCCTGGAACCCGGGACAGAGCACAGATACGCAGTATTTT
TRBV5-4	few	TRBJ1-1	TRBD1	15	CASSLLDRENTEAFF	TGTGCCAGCAGCTTACTCGACAGGGAGAACACTGAAGCTTTCTTT
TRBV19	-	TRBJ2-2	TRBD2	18	CASSIRLAGVGNTGELFF	TGTGCCAGTAGTATAAGGCTAGCGGGAGTTGGGAACACCGGGGAGCTGTTTTTT
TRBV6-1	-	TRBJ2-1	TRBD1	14	CASVLQGAYSEQFF	TGTGCCAGCGTATTACAGGGGGCTTATAGTGAGCAGTTCTTC
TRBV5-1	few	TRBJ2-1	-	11	CASSLEYEQFF	TGCGCCAGCAGCTTGGAGTATGAGCAGTTCTTC
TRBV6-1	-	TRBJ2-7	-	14	CASSEGVGAREQYF	TGTGCCAGCAGTGAAGGGGTGGGGGCGAGGGAGCAGTACTTC
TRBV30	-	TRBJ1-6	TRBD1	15	CAWSGDRLYNSPLHF	TGTGCCTGGAGTGGGGACAGGCTCTATAATTCACCCCTCCACTTT
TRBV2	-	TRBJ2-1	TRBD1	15	CASRFDQGAYNEQFF	TGTGCCAGCAGATTCGATCAGGGGGCCTACAATGAGCAGTTCTTC
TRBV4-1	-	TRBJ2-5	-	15	CASSQSRAGIETQYF	TGCGCCAGCAGCCAGTCGAGGGCGGGGATCGAGACCCAGTACTTC
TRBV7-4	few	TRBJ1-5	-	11	CASSRIGPQHF	TGTGCCAGCAGCCGTATAGGCCCCCAGCATTTT
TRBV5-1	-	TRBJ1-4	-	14	CASSLAGTGEKLFF	TGCGCCAGCAGCTTGGCCGGGACGGGAGAAAAACTGTTTTTT
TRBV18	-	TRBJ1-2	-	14	CASSPSGTGEGYTF	TGTGCCAGCTCACCATCCGGGACGGGAGAAGGCTACACCTTC
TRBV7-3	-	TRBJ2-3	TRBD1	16	CASSLGRDRVTDTQYF	TGTGCCAGCAGCTTAGGGAGGGACAGGGTAACAGATACGCAGTATTTT
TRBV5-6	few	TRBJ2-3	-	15	CASSSGPTNTDTQYF	TGTGCCAGCAGCTCGGGACCGACAAACACAGATACGCAGTATTTT
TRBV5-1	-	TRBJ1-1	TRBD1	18	CASSPRGGTGGRNTEAFF	TGCGCCAGCAGCCCAAGAGGCGGGACAGGGGGTAGGAACACTGAAGCTTTCTTT
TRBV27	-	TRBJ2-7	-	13	CATSLGGGSEQYF	TGTGCCACCAGCCTCGGAGGGGGATCCGAGCAGTACTTC
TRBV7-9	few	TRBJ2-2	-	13	CASSEGFGGELFF	TGTGCCAGCAGCGAGGGGTTCGGCGGGGAGCTGTTTTTT
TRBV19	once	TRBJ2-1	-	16	CASSQLWGAPYNEQFF	TGTGCCAGTAGTCAACTATGGGGGGCCCCTTACAATGAGCAGTTCTTC
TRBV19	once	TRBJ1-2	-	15	CASSIGGDSGRGYTF	TGTGCCAGTAGTATAGGGGGGGACTCGGGGCGAGGCTACACCTTC
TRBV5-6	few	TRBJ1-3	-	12	CASSARGNTIYF	TGTGCCAGCAGCGCGAGGGGAAACACCATATATTTT
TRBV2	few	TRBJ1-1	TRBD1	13	CASRGQVYTEAFF	TGTGCCAGCAGAGGACAGGTGTACACTGAAGCTTTCTTT
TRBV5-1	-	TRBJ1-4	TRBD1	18	CASSPLGQGLTTNEKLFF	TGCGCCAGCAGCCCCCTCGGACAGGGACTGACAACTAATGAAAAACTGTTTTTT
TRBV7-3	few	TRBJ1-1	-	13	CASSLGDGLEAFF	TGTGCCAGCAGCTTAGGGGACGGACTTGAAGCTTTCTTT
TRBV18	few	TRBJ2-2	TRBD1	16	CASSPMGQGATGELFF	TGTGCCAGCTCACCAATGGGACAGGGAGCGACCGGGGAGCTGTTTTTT